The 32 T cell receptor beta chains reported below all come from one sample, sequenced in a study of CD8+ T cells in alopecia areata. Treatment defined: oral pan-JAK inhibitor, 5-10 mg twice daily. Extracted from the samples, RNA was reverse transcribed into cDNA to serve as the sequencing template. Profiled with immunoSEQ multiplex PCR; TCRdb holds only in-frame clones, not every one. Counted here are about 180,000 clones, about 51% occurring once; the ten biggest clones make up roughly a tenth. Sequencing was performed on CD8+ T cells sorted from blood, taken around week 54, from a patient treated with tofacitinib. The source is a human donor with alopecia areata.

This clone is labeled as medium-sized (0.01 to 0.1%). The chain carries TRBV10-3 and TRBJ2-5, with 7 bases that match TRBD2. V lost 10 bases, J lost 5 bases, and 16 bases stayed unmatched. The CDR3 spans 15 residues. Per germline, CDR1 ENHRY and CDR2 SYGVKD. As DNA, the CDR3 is TGTGCCACCACCCTCGGGGTGGGGGGGACGGAGACCCAGTACTTC. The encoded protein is CATTLGVGGTETQYF.

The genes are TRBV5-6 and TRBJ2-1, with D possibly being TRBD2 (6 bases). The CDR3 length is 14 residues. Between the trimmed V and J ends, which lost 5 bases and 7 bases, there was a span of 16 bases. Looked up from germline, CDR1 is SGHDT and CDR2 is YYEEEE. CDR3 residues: CASRVVGEANEQFF. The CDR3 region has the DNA TGTGCCAGCAGGGTTGTTGGGGAGGCGAATGAGCAGTTCTTC.

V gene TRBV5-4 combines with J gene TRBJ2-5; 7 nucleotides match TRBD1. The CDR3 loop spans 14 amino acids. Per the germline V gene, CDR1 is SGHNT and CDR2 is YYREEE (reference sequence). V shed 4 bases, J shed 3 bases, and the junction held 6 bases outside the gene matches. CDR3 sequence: CASSQLTGKETQYF. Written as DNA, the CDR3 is TGTGCCAGCAGCCAACTGACAGGGAAAGAGACCCAGTACTTC. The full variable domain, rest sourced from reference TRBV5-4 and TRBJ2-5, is ETGVTQSPTHLIKTRGQQVTLRCSSQSGHNTVSWYQQALGQGPQFIFQYYREEENGRGNFPPRFSGLQFPNYSSELNVNALELDDSALYLCASSQLTGKETQYFGPGTRLLVL.

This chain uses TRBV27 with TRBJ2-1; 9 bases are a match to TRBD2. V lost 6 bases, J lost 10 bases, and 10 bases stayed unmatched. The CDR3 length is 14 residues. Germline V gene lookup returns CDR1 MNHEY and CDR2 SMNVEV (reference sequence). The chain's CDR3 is CASRPGLAVWEQFF. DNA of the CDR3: TGTGCCAGCAGACCGGGACTAGCCGTTTGGGAGCAGTTCTTC.

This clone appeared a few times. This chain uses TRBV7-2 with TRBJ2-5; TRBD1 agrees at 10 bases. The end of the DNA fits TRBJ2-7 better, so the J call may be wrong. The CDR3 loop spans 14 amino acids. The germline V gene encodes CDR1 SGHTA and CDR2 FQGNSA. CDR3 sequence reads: CASSIRDRGYEQYF. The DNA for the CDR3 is TGTGCCAGCAGCATAAGGGACAGGGGATACGAGCAGTACTTC.

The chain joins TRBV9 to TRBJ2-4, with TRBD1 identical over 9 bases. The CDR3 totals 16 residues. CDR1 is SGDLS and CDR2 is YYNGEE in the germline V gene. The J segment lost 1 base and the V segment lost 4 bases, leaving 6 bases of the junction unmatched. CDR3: CASSRTGEVAKNIQYF. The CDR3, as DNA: TGTGCCAGCAGCCGGACAGGGGAGGTGGCCAAAAACATTCAGTACTTC. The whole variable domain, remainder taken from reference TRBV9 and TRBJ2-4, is DSGVTQTPKHLITATGQRVTLRCSPRSGDLSVYWYQQSLDQGLQFLIQYYNGEERAKGNILERFSAQQFPDLHSELNLSSLELGDSALYFCASSRTGEVAKNIQYFGAGTRLSVL.

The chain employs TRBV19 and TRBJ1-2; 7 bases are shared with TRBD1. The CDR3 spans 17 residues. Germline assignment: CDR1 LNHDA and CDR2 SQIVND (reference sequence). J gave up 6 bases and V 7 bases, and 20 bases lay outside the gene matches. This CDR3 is CASIARQGDTLFDGYTF. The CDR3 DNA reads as TGTGCCAGTATTGCTAGACAGGGCGACACCCTATTCGATGGCTACACCTTC.

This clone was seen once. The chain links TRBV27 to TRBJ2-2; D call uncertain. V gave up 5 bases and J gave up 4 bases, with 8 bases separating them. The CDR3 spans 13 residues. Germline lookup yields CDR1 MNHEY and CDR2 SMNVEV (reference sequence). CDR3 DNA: TGTGCCAGCAGTAGCATATCCACCGGGGAGCTGTTTTTT. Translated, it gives CASSSISTGELFF.

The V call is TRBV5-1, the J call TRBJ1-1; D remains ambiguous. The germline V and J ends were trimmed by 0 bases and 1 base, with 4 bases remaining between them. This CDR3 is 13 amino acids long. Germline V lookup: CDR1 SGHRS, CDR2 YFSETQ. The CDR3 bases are TGCGCCAGCAGCTTGGGTACGAACACTGAAGCTTTCTTT. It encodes CASSLGTNTEAFF.

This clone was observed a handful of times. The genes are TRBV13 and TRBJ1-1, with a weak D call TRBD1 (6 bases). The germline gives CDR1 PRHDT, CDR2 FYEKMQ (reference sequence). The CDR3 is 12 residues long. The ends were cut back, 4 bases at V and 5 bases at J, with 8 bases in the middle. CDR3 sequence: CASSSRGTEAFF. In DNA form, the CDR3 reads TGTGCCAGCAGCTCCAGGGGTACTGAAGCTTTCTTT.

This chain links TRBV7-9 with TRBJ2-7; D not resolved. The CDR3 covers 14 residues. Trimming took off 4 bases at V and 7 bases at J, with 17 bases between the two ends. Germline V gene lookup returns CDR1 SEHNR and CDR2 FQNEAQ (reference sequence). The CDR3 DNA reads TGTGCCAGCAGCTCGGTTTCGGCGTGGGGTGAGCAGTACTTC. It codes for CASSSVSAWGEQYF.

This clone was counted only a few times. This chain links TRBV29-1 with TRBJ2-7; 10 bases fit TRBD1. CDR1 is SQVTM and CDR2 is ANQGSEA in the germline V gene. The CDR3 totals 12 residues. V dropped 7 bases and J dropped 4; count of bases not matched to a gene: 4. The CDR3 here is CSAGDRGYEQYF. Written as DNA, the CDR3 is TGCAGCGCTGGGGACAGGGGATACGAGCAGTACTTC.

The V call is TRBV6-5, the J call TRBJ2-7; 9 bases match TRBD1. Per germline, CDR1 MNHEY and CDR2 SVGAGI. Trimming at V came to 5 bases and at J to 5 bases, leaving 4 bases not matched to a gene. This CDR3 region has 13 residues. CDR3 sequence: CASSPGQGHEQYF. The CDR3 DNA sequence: TGTGCCAGCAGTCCGGGACAGGGCCACGAGCAGTACTTC.

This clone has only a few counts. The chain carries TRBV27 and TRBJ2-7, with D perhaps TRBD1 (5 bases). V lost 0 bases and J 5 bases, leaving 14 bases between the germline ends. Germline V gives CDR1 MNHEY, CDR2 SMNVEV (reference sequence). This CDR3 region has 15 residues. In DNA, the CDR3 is TGTGCCAGCAGTTTATCGGCGGCAGGGCTGCACGAGCAGTACTTC. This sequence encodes CASSLSAAGLHEQYF.

DNA of the CDR3: TGTGCCTGGAGTCTCGTTAGCGGAAGCACAGATACGCAGTATTTT. Amino acids: CAWSLVSGSTDTQYF. This chain joins TRBV30 and TRBJ2-3; D is possibly TRBD2 (6 bases). CDR1 GTSNPN and CDR2 SVGIG come from the germline V gene (reference sequence). V was pared by 2 bases and J by 0 bases, with 12 bases between. The CDR3 totals 15 residues.

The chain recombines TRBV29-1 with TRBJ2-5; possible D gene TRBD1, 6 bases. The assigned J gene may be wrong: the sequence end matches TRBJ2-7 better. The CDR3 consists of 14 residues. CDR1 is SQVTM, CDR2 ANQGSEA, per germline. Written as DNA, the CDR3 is TGCAGCGTTGAACCTCGGGCAGGGGCTTACGAGCAGTACTTC. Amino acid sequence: CSVEPRAGAYEQYF.

CDR3: CASSQMGQHNEQFF. DNA for the CDR3: TGTGCCAGCAGCCAAATGGGACAGCACAATGAGCAGTTCTTC. J is TRBJ2-1 and V is TRBV4-2; 7 bases fit TRBD1. CDR1 LGHNA and CDR2 YNFKEQ come from the germline V gene. J lost 5 bases, V lost 2 bases, and 3 bases had no gene match. This CDR3 is built from 14 residues.

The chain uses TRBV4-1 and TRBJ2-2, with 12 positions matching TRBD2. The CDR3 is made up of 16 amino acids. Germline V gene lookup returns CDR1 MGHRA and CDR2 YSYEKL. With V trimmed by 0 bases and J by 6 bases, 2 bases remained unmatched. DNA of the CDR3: TGCGCCAGCAGCCAAGATGCTAGCGGGGGGGCCGGGGAGCTGTTTTTT. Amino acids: CASSQDASGGAGELFF.

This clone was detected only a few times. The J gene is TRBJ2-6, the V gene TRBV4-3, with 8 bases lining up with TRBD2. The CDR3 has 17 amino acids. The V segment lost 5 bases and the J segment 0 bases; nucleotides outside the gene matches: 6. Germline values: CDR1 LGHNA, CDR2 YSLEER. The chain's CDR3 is CASSVQAGASGANVLTF. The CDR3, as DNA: TGCGCCAGCAGCGTCCAAGCGGGGGCCTCTGGGGCCAACGTCCTGACTTTC.

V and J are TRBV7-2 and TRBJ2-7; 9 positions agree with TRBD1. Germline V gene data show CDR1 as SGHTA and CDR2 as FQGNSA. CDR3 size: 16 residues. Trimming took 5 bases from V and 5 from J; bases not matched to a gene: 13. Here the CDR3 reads CASSLSRDRARDEQYF. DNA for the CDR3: TGTGCCAGCAGCCTCTCACGGGACAGGGCCCGGGACGAGCAGTACTTC.

Here the CDR3 reads CASNPRRAGGPREQFF. The CDR3 DNA reads as TGTGCCAGCAACCCTAGGAGGGCGGGGGGCCCCCGTGAGCAGTTCTTC. V is TRBV11-2 and J is TRBJ2-1; TRBD2 matches at 8 bases. The germline gives CDR1 SGHAT, CDR2 FQNNGV. The CDR3 is made up of 16 amino acids. After removal of 7 bases from V and 9 bases from J, the junction contained 17 bases not matched to a gene.

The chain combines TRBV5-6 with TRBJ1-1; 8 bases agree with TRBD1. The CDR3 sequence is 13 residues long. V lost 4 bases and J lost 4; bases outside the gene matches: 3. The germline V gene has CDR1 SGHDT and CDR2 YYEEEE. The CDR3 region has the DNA TGTGCCAGCAGCACCGACAGGGGCACTGAAGCTTTCTTT. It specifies CASSTDRGTEAFF.

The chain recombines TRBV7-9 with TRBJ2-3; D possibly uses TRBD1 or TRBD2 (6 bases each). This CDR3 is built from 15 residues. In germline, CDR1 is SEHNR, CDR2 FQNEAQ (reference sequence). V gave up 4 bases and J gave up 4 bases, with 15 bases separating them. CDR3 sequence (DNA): TGTGCCAGCAGCTATTGGCGGGACAAGGCAGATACGCAGTATTTT. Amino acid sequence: CASSYWRDKADTQYF.

This CDR3 reads CASSQDSDFPPETQYF. CDR3 in DNA: TGTGCCAGCAGCCAAGACTCGGACTTTCCTCCGGAGACCCAGTACTTC. The V and J genes are TRBV14 and TRBJ2-5; a possible D gene is TRBD2 (5 bases). CDR1 SGHDN and CDR2 FVKESK come from the germline V gene. The CDR3 has 16 residues. V was cut by 0 bases and J by 5 bases, with 16 bases left in between.

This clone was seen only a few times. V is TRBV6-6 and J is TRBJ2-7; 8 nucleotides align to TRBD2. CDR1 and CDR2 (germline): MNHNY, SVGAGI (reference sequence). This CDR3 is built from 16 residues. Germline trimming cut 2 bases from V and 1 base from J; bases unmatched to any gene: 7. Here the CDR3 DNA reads TGTGCCAGCAGTTACATGGCGGGGGGCCCTTCCTACGAGCAGTACTTC. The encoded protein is CASSYMAGGPSYEQYF.

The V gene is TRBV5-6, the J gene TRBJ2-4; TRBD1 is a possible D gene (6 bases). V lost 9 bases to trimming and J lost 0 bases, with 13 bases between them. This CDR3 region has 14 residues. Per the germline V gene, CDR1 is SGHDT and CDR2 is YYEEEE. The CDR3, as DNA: TGTGCCACCTCCGGGACACAAGCCAAAAACATTCAGTACTTC. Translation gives CATSGTQAKNIQYF. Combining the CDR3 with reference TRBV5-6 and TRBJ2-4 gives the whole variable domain DAGVTQSPTHLIKTRGQQVTLRCSPKSGHDTVSWYQQALGQGPQFIFQYYEEEERQRGNFPDRFSGHQFPNYSSELNVNALLLGDSALYLCATSGTQAKNIQYFGAGTRLSVL.

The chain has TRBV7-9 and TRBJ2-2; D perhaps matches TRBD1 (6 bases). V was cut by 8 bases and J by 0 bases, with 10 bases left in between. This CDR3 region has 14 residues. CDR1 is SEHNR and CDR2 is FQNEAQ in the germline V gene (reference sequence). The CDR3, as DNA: TGTGCCAGCCTCCGGACAGCGAACACCGGGGAGCTGTTTTTT. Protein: CASLRTANTGELFF.

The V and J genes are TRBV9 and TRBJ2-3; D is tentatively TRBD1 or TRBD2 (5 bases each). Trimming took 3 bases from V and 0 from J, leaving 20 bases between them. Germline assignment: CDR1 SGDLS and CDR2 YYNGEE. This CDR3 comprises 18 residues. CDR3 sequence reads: CASSANPRDPRSTDTQYF. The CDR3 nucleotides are TGTGCCAGCAGCGCAAACCCCCGGGACCCGAGGAGCACAGATACGCAGTATTTT.

The CDR3 bases are TGTGCCACCAGCACTCGCACCTCCCAGACTAGCCGTAACACAGATACGCAGTATTTT. The encoded protein is CATSTRTSQTSRNTDTQYF. The chain has TRBV15 and TRBJ2-3; 7 positions match TRBD2. Germline trimming cut 4 bases from V and 2 bases from J; bases unmatched to any gene: 18. Germline V gene data show CDR1 as LNHNV and CDR2 as YYDKDF (reference sequence). This CDR3 contains 19 residues.

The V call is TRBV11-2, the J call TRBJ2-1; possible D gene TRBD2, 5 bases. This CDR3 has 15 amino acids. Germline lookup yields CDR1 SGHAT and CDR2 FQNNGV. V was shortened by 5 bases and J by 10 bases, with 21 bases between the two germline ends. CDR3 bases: TGTGCCAGCAGCCAGAGGCCGGGGTCGGGTGAGGAGCAGTTCTTC. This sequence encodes CASSQRPGSGEEQFF. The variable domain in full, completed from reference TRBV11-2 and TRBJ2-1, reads EAGVAQSPRYKIIEKRQSVAFWCNPISGHATLYWYQQILGQGPKLLIQFQNNGVVDDSQLPKDRFSAERLKGVDSTLKIQPAKLEDSAVYLCASSQRPGSGEEQFFGPGTRLTVL.

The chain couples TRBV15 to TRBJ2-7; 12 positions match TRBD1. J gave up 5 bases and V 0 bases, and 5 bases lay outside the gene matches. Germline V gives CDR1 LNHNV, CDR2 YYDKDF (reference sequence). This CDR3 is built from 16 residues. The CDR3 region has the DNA TGTGCCACCAGCAGAGAGGGGACAGGGGGCTACCACGAGCAGTACTTC. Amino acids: CATSREGTGGYHEQYF.

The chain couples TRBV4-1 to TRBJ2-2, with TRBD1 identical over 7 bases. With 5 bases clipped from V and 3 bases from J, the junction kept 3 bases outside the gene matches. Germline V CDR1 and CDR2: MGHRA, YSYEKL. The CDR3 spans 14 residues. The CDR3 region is CASSGTAYTGELFF. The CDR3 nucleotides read TGCGCCAGCAGCGGGACAGCGTACACCGGGGAGCTGTTTTTT.